This is a list of T cell receptor beta chains from one sample in a study of radiotherapy plus CTLA-4 blockade in lung cancer. Clones were read by immunoSEQ multiplex PCR, and TCRdb kept only the in-frame ones, dropping some. The table has about 64,000 clones, approximately 67% seen once; the top ten hold about 8%. The sample in question was peripheral blood, obtained from a patient treated with radiotherapy plus ipilimumab. Receptors were obtained from a human donor with non-small cell lung cancer whose response to radiotherapy plus ipilimumab could not be evaluated. Both conserved end residues are part of each CDR3. Each record gives: V gene, D gene, clone size, J gene, CDR3 protein, CDR3 DNA. D genes are given only for firm matches. Rows may omit the clone size; those that give it use once, few, many or a size class.

V gene: TRBV30
D gene: .
clone size: .
J gene: TRBJ1-5
CDR3 protein: CAWAPSGNQPQHF
CDR3 DNA: TGTGCCTGGGCCCCCTCGGGCAATCAGCCCCAGCATTTT

V gene: TRBV7-8
D gene: .
clone size: few
J gene: TRBJ2-2
CDR3 protein: CASSFLPPDTGELFF
CDR3 DNA: TGTGCCAGCAGCTTTCTCCCTCCAGACACCGGGGAGCTGTTTTTT

V gene: TRBV7-9
D gene: TRBD2
clone size: few
J gene: TRBJ2-5
CDR3 protein: CASSFPRGEETQYF
CDR3 DNA: TGTGCCAGCAGCTTCCCACGGGGGGAAGAGACCCAGTACTTC

V gene: TRBV9
D gene: .
clone size: .
J gene: TRBJ2-4
CDR3 protein: CASSPRTETTGKNIQYF
CDR3 DNA: TGTGCCAGCAGCCCTCGGACTGAAACCACCGGAAAAAACATTCAGTACTTC

V gene: TRBV27
D gene: .
clone size: .
J gene: TRBJ2-2
CDR3 protein: CASSLRRGTGELFF
CDR3 DNA: TGTGCCAGCAGTTTAAGGAGGGGAACCGGGGAGCTGTTTTTT

V gene: TRBV6-1
D gene: .
clone size: .
J gene: TRBJ2-1
CDR3 protein: CASSELVTRPYNEQFF
CDR3 DNA: TGTGCCAGCAGTGAATTGGTGACTAGACCTTACAATGAGCAGTTCTTC

V gene: TRBV4-1
D gene: .
clone size: .
J gene: TRBJ1-6
CDR3 protein: CASSYVASPLHF
CDR3 DNA: TGCGCCAGCAGCTACGTCGCGTCACCCCTCCACTTT

V gene: TRBV5-1
D gene: .
clone size: .
J gene: TRBJ2-3
CDR3 protein: CASSLGATDTQYF
CDR3 DNA: TGCGCCAGCAGCTTGGGGGCAACAGATACGCAGTATTTT

V gene: TRBV6-1
D gene: .
clone size: .
J gene: TRBJ1-5
CDR3 protein: CASSAFPYSNQPQHF
CDR3 DNA: TGTGCCAGCAGTGCATTCCCCTATAGCAATCAGCCCCAGCATTTT

V gene: TRBV7-9
D gene: .
clone size: .
J gene: TRBJ2-7
CDR3 protein: CASSRDKAYEQYF
CDR3 DNA: TGTGCCAGCAGCCGGGACAAAGCCTACGAGCAGTACTTC

V gene: TRBV9
D gene: .
clone size: .
J gene: TRBJ1-2
CDR3 protein: CATNPQGGYGYTF
CDR3 DNA: TGTGCCACAAACCCACAGGGTGGATATGGCTACACCTTC

V gene: TRBV7-9
D gene: TRBD1
clone size: .
J gene: TRBJ2-5
CDR3 protein: CASSPPGQGIQETQYF
CDR3 DNA: TGTGCCAGCAGCCCGCCGGGACAGGGAATTCAAGAGACCCAGTACTTC

V gene: TRBV18
D gene: .
clone size: .
J gene: TRBJ2-5
CDR3 protein: CASSPRSGETQYF
CDR3 DNA: TGTGCCAGCTCACCTCGGTCAGGAGAGACCCAGTACTTC

V gene: TRBV10-2
D gene: .
clone size: .
J gene: TRBJ2-7
CDR3 protein: CASSEGAEQYF
CDR3 DNA: TGCGCCAGCAGTGAAGGGGCCGAGCAGTACTTC

V gene: TRBV28
D gene: .
clone size: .
J gene: TRBJ1-2
CDR3 protein: CASSLLTVASYTF
CDR3 DNA: TGTGCCAGCAGTCTGCTGACAGTCGCGAGCTACACCTTC

V gene: TRBV10-3
D gene: .
clone size: .
J gene: TRBJ2-3
CDR3 protein: CAIMSGAFTDTQYF
CDR3 DNA: TGTGCCATCATGTCCGGAGCATTCACAGATACGCAGTATTTT

V gene: TRBV13
D gene: .
clone size: .
J gene: TRBJ1-1
CDR3 protein: CASNMWPNTEAFF
CDR3 DNA: TGTGCCAGCAACATGTGGCCAAACACTGAAGCTTTCTTT

V gene: TRBV27
D gene: TRBD2
clone size: .
J gene: TRBJ2-1
CDR3 protein: CASSPRLAGGPNEQFF
CDR3 DNA: TGTGCCAGCAGTCCCCGACTAGCGGGGGGCCCCAATGAGCAGTTCTTC

V gene: TRBV10-3
D gene: .
clone size: .
J gene: TRBJ2-7
CDR3 protein: CAISVGSEQYF
CDR3 DNA: TGTGCCATCAGTGTAGGGAGCGAGCAGTACTTC

V gene: TRBV5-4
D gene: TRBD2
clone size: .
J gene: TRBJ2-1
CDR3 protein: CASRPRLAGKSSYNEQFF
CDR3 DNA: TGTGCCAGCAGACCGCGGCTAGCGGGGAAGAGCTCCTACAATGAGCAGTTCTTC

V gene: TRBV19
D gene: TRBD2
clone size: .
J gene: TRBJ2-1
CDR3 protein: CASSIVGAGGYNEQFF
CDR3 DNA: TGTGCCAGTAGTATCGTTGGAGCGGGAGGGTACAATGAGCAGTTCTTC

V gene: TRBV30
D gene: .
clone size: few
J gene: TRBJ2-7
CDR3 protein: CAWSQRDYEQYF
CDR3 DNA: TGTGCCTGGAGTCAACGGGACTACGAGCAGTACTTC

V gene: TRBV19
D gene: TRBD2
clone size: .
J gene: TRBJ2-2
CDR3 protein: CASSSGGARTGELFF
CDR3 DNA: TGTGCCAGTAGTAGCGGGGGGGCTAGGACCGGGGAGCTGTTTTTT

V gene: TRBV28
D gene: TRBD1
clone size: .
J gene: TRBJ2-7
CDR3 protein: CASSSELDRGGEQYF
CDR3 DNA: TGTGCCAGCAGTTCCGAACTGGACAGGGGGGGAGAGCAGTACTTC

V gene: TRBV2
D gene: .
clone size: .
J gene: TRBJ1-1
CDR3 protein: CASTSRAEAFF
CDR3 DNA: TGTGCCAGCACAAGTCGGGCTGAAGCTTTCTTT

V gene: TRBV7-9
D gene: .
clone size: few
J gene: TRBJ1-1
CDR3 protein: CASSLGKGSNTEAFF
CDR3 DNA: TGTGCCAGCAGCTTAGGTAAGGGGTCGAACACTGAAGCTTTCTTT

V gene: TRBV5-1
D gene: .
clone size: .
J gene: TRBJ1-2
CDR3 protein: CASSLGIEAGDGYTF
CDR3 DNA: TGCGCCAGCAGCTTAGGTATCGAGGCAGGGGATGGCTACACCTTC

V gene: TRBV18
D gene: .
clone size: .
J gene: TRBJ1-4
CDR3 protein: CASSDRDTYEKLFF
CDR3 DNA: TGTGCCAGCTCAGACCGGGACACCTATGAAAAACTGTTTTTT

V gene: TRBV28
D gene: .
clone size: .
J gene: TRBJ1-2
CDR3 protein: CASGGLGGYTF
CDR3 DNA: TGTGCCAGCGGGGGGTTGGGTGGCTACACCTTC

V gene: TRBV7-9
D gene: TRBD2
clone size: .
J gene: TRBJ2-7
CDR3 protein: CASATGTSGNSYEQYF
CDR3 DNA: TGTGCCTCAGCAACCGGAACTAGCGGGAACTCCTACGAGCAGTACTTC

V gene: TRBV27
D gene: TRBD1
clone size: .
J gene: TRBJ1-5
CDR3 protein: CASSPGQNQQSAPAF
CDR3 DNA: TGTGCCAGCAGTCCGGGACAGAACCAGCAATCAGCCCCAGCATTT

V gene: TRBV28
D gene: .
clone size: .
J gene: TRBJ2-4
CDR3 protein: CASSLRSYLAKNIQYF
CDR3 DNA: TGTGCCAGCAGTTTAAGGAGTTACTTAGCCAAAAACATTCAGTACTTC

V gene: TRBV28
D gene: .
clone size: .
J gene: TRBJ1-3
CDR3 protein: CASRAGGSSGNTIYF
CDR3 DNA: TGTGCCAGCAGAGCCGGGGGGAGTTCTGGAAACACCATATATTTT

V gene: TRBV7-9
D gene: .
clone size: few
J gene: TRBJ1-4
CDR3 protein: CASSSNSGNEKLFF
CDR3 DNA: TGTGCCAGCAGCTCCAACAGCGGCAATGAAAAACTGTTTTTT

V gene: TRBV7-2
D gene: .
clone size: once
J gene: TRBJ1-6
CDR3 protein: CASSLVSGQNSPLHF
CDR3 DNA: TGTGCCAGCAGCTTAGTGTCAGGACAGAATTCACCCCTCCACTTT

V gene: TRBV7-2
D gene: .
clone size: once
J gene: TRBJ2-7
CDR3 protein: CASSPRQAKSYEQYF
CDR3 DNA: TGTGCCAGCAGCCCTCGACAGGCTAAGTCCTACGAGCAGTACTTC

V gene: TRBV4-1
D gene: .
clone size: .
J gene: TRBJ1-3
CDR3 protein: CASSQDRQAGRGNTIYF
CDR3 DNA: TGCGCCAGCAGCCAAGATAGGCAGGCGGGCAGGGGAAACACCATATATTTT

V gene: TRBV7-3
D gene: .
clone size: .
J gene: TRBJ1-1
CDR3 protein: CASSPTTGNSNTEAFF
CDR3 DNA: TGTGCCAGCAGCCCCACTACGGGGAACTCGAACACTGAAGCTTTCTTT

V gene: TRBV19
D gene: TRBD1
clone size: .
J gene: TRBJ1-6
CDR3 protein: CASSMDRSSYNSPLHF
CDR3 DNA: TGTGCCAGTAGTATGGACAGGAGCTCCTATAATTCACCCCTCCACTTT

V gene: TRBV29-1
D gene: .
clone size: .
J gene: TRBJ1-1
CDR3 protein: CSVEKTGGNTEAFF
CDR3 DNA: TGCAGCGTTGAAAAGACAGGCGGCAACACTGAAGCTTTCTTT

V gene: TRBV5-1
D gene: TRBD1
clone size: .
J gene: TRBJ2-1
CDR3 protein: CASSPSGRGPGDEQFF
CDR3 DNA: TGCGCCAGCAGCCCTAGTGGCAGGGGGCCGGGGGATGAGCAGTTCTTC

V gene: TRBV4-1
D gene: TRBD2
clone size: .
J gene: TRBJ2-7
CDR3 protein: CASRHSGGSGEQYF
CDR3 DNA: TGCGCCAGCAGACATAGCGGGGGGTCGGGGGAGCAGTACTTC

V gene: TRBV6-5
D gene: .
clone size: .
J gene: TRBJ2-7
CDR3 protein: CASSSWQGSNEQYF
CDR3 DNA: TGTGCCAGCAGTAGTTGGCAGGGGTCCAACGAGCAGTACTTC

V gene: TRBV5-4
D gene: .
clone size: .
J gene: TRBJ2-7
CDR3 protein: CASSLQGPSYEQYF
CDR3 DNA: TGTGCCAGCAGCTTACAGGGTCCCTCCTACGAGCAGTACTTC

V gene: TRBV19
D gene: TRBD1
clone size: .
J gene: TRBJ1-1
CDR3 protein: CASSIQGAPGEAFF
CDR3 DNA: TGTGCCAGTAGTATACAGGGGGCGCCTGGTGAAGCTTTCTTT

V gene: TRBV10-2
D gene: .
clone size: few
J gene: TRBJ2-7
CDR3 protein: CASSELHYEQYF
CDR3 DNA: TGCGCCAGCAGTGAGTTACACTACGAGCAGTACTTC

V gene: TRBV19
D gene: .
clone size: .
J gene: TRBJ1-4
CDR3 protein: CASHTGSGEKLFF
CDR3 DNA: TGTGCCAGCCATACAGGGAGTGGTGAAAAACTGTTTTTT